The 26 T cell receptor beta chains below were found in one sample sequenced in a study of regulatory T cells in long-lasting Graves disease. TCR beta libraries were built with iRepertoire HTBI primers and Arm-PCR of CDR3 regions. TCRdb recomputed calls from the multiplex PCR reads with MiXCR, one row per CDR3 protein. The sample holds 400,000 to 450,000 distinct CDR3 sequences, about 15% seen once. Regarding time point: newly diagnosed GD, antithyroid drugs for less than 3 months. Following extraction of RNA from PBMCs, that RNA was used to make the TCR library. The sample also formed part of further work on T cells in Graves' hyperthyroidism and ophthalmopathy.

The input for sequencing was peripheral blood mononuclear cells (PBMCs), taken at new diagnosis, from a patient treated with antithyroid drugs. The receptors here all came from a young woman with Graves disease.

This chain connects TRBV10-3 to TRBJ2-5; D perhaps matches TRBD1 (5 bases). Germline CDR1 reads ENHRY; CDR2 reads SYGVKD. CDR3 size: 13 residues. V was cut by 6 bases and J by 5 bases, with 13 bases left in between. The DNA for the CDR3 is TGTGCCATCAGATCTCGGGCAGGGGAGACCCAGTACTTC. Amino acid sequence: CAIRSRAGETQYF.

CDR3 DNA sequence: TGTGCCAGTAGTCCCCCCGTTTTCTCTGGGGCCAACGTCCTGACTTTC. It codes for CASSPPVFSGANVLTF. This chain uses TRBV19 with TRBJ2-6; D unclear. From germline, CDR1 is LNHDA and CDR2 SQIVND (reference sequence). V lost 5 bases, J lost 0 bases, and 11 bases lay in between. The length of the CDR3 is 16 residues.

There are a few counts of this clonotype. A far larger clone is one nucleotide away, so this likely arose from a read error. Because the CDR3 is missing its conserved closing phenylalanine or tryptophan, this is likely a read error. The CDR3 DNA follows: TGTGCCAGCAGCCCATCACTGGGCGGGGAGACCCAGTACCTC. Its protein is CASSPSLGGETQYL. This chain joins TRBV11-2 and TRBJ2-1; D perhaps matches TRBD2 (5 bases). The end of the DNA aligns better with TRBJ2-5, so the J call may be wrong. CDR3 length: 14 amino acids. The V gene's germline CDR1 is SGHAT and CDR2 FQNNGV.

This clonotype was recorded many times. This chain links TRBV7-2 with TRBJ2-7; 9 nucleotides agree with TRBD2. J gave up 4 bases and V 5 bases, and 6 bases lay outside the gene matches. The CDR3 length is 14 residues. CDR1 and CDR2 from the germline V gene are SGHTA and FQGNSA. The CDR3 nucleotides read TGTGCCAGCAGCCTGCGGGAGGGGCGTTACGAGCAGTACTTC. This encodes CASSLREGRYEQYF.

This clonotype has a count of ten or more. The chain carries TRBV11-2 and TRBJ1-1; D is possibly TRBD1 (5 bases). With 1 base removed from V and 5 bases from J, the gap between germline ends came to 17 bases. Germline V gene lookup returns CDR1 SGHAT and CDR2 FQNNGV. This CDR3 comprises 16 residues. The CDR3 is CASSLGTGRGWTEAFF. CDR3 sequence (DNA): TGTGCCAGCAGCTTAGGTACCGGGAGGGGCTGGACTGAAGCTTTCTTT.

This chain uses TRBV6-5 with TRBJ1-2; a possible D gene is TRBD1 (6 bases). This CDR3 comprises 13 residues. The V and J ends lost 4 bases and 4 bases respectively, with 10 bases between them. Per the germline V gene, CDR1 is MNHEY and CDR2 is SVGAGI. The CDR3 DNA reads TGTGCCAGCAGTTCACAGGGTTCCTATGGCTACACCTTC. Translation: CASSSQGSYGYTF.

This clonotype was recorded many times. The gene calls are TRBV24-1 and TRBJ2-1, with D uncertain. The CDR3 length is 16 residues. V was cut by 5 bases and J by 3 bases, with 16 bases left in between. From germline, CDR1 is KGHDR and CDR2 SFDVKD. CDR3 loop: CATSGSRYRVYNEQFF. In DNA, the CDR3 is TGTGCCACCAGTGGGTCGCGGTATCGAGTCTACAATGAGCAGTTCTTC.

This clonotype has at least ten counts. The chain employs TRBV5-1 and TRBJ1-2; unclear D gene. Germline V gene sequence: CDR1 SGHRS, CDR2 YFSETQ. Between the trimmed V and J ends, which lost 0 bases and 7 bases, there was a span of 10 bases. This CDR3 region has 13 residues. The DNA for the CDR3 is TGCGCCAGCAGCTTGGCCGGGTACTCTGGCTACACCTTC. Encoded protein: CASSLAGYSGYTF.

The chain employs TRBV10-2 and TRBJ2-1; D remains ambiguous. The length of the CDR3 is 11 residues. Per the germline V gene, CDR1 is WSHSY and CDR2 is SAAADI. Trimming shortened V by 7 bases and J by 10 bases, and 11 bases separated the two germline ends. CDR3 nucleotides: TGCGCCAGCACGGTCCTGGAGGAGCAGTTCTTC. As protein: CASTVLEEQFF.

This clonotype was seen many times. J is TRBJ2-1 and V is TRBV6-1, with a possible D match to TRBD1 (6 bases). Trimming left V 8 bases short and J 10 bases short, with 18 bases between. CDR1 is MNHNS and CDR2 is SASEGT in the germline V gene. CDR3 length equals 13 residues. In nucleotides, the CDR3 is TGTGCCAGCCAGCTGGGGGCTAGCTGGGAGCAGTTCTTC. Its translation is CASQLGASWEQFF.

Worth noting for this clonotype: With only one base between it and a far larger clone, this is likely a read error. The chain joins TRBV7-9 to TRBJ2-3; 13 bases are a match to TRBD2. CDR1 is SEHNR, CDR2 FQNEAQ, per germline (reference sequence). CDR3 length equals 16 residues. V was clipped by 1 base and J by 6 bases; unmatched bases: 4. This chain's CDR3 is CASSLGTSGRMDTQYF. In DNA, the CDR3 is TGTGCCAGCAGCTTAGGGACTAGCGGGAGAATGGATACGCAGTATTTT.

This clonotype was recorded many times. The genes are TRBV5-1 and TRBJ1-1; 10 bases agree with TRBD1. The CDR3 spans 15 residues. Trimming cost V 9 bases and J 1 base; bases outside gene matches: 9. The germline CDR1 and CDR2 sequences are SGHRS and YFSETQ. CDR3 region: CATLPGDRGNTEAFF. The CDR3 region has the DNA TGCGCCACCCTCCCCGGGGACAGGGGGAACACTGAAGCTTTCTTT.

At least ten counts were recorded for this clonotype. V usage is TRBV30 and J usage is TRBJ1-1; 8 nucleotides agree with TRBD1. V trimming: 2 bases; J trimming: 1 base; junction bases outside the gene matches: 15. Germline CDR1 reads GTSNPN; CDR2 reads SVGIG (reference sequence). The CDR3 sequence is 18 residues long. For the CDR3, the DNA is TGTGCCTGGAGTATTCCTTACAGGGGGGGGGAAGAGAACACTGAAGCTTTCTTT. This gives the protein CAWSIPYRGGEENTEAFF.

There are many counts of this clonotype. The genes are TRBV19 and TRBJ1-5; tentative D call: TRBD1 (6 bases). Germline-derived CDR1 and CDR2 are LNHDA and SQIVND (reference sequence). The CDR3 extends over 15 amino acids. The V gene lost 2 bases and the J gene lost 6 bases, with 14 bases spanning the gap. The CDR3 loop is CASSINWDKAQPQHF. The CDR3 nucleotides read TGTGCCAGTAGTATAAACTGGGACAAAGCTCAGCCCCAGCATTTT. Combining the CDR3 with reference TRBV19 and TRBJ1-5 gives the whole variable domain DGGITQSPKYLFRKEGQNVTLSCEQNLNHDAMYWYRQDPGQGLRLIYYSQIVNDFQKGDIAEGYSVSREKKESFPLTVTSAQKNPTAFYLCASSINWDKAQPQHFGDGTRLSIL.

In this sample, this clonotype turned up a few times. This rearrangement joins TRBV6-5 to TRBJ2-4; TRBD1 might be the D (6 bases). V was clipped by 0 bases and J by 8 bases, with 11 bases between them. CDR3 length equals 14 residues. Per the germline V gene, CDR1 is MNHEY and CDR2 is SVGAGI. The CDR3 region is CASSYSGRGHIQYF. The CDR3 DNA reads TGTGCCAGCAGTTACTCGGGCAGGGGACACATTCAGTACTTC.

This clonotype was seen at least ten times. The gene calls are TRBV28 and TRBJ2-3, with TRBD2 as a possible D gene (6 bases). Judging by the DNA end, TRBJ2-5 fits better; the J call may be wrong. The CDR3 is made up of 14 amino acids. CDR1 is MDHEN and CDR2 is SYDVKM in the germline V gene. The CDR3 loop is CASRPRGSTETQYF. CDR3 in DNA: TGTGCCAGCAGGCCTCGGGGGAGCACAGAGACCCAGTACTTC.

This clonotype has ten or more counts. The rearrangement uses TRBV7-9 and TRBJ1-1; 7 bases map to TRBD1. The V gene end was trimmed by 3 bases and the J gene end by 0 bases; junction bases not matched to a gene: 13. This CDR3 spans 18 amino acids. Germline V gene data show CDR1 as SEHNR and CDR2 as FQNEAQ (reference sequence). CDR3 sequence: CASSFATGTGPLNTEAFF. Here the CDR3 DNA reads TGTGCCAGCAGCTTCGCGACAGGGACCGGCCCCCTGAACACTGAAGCTTTCTTT.

This clonotype has just a few counts. This chain joins TRBV29-1 and TRBJ2-7; D might be TRBD1 or TRBD2, each matching 5 bases. The V gene lost 5 bases and the J gene lost 2 bases, with 16 bases spanning the gap. Germline V gives CDR1 SQVTM, CDR2 ANQGSEA. There are 14 residues in the CDR3. The CDR3 loop is CSVSLPGRTYEQYF. The CDR3, as DNA: TGCAGCGTTTCCCTCCCGGGACGTACCTACGAGCAGTACTTC.

Ten or more counts support this clonotype. The genes are TRBV20-1 and TRBJ2-3, with a tentative D call TRBD1 (5 bases). Germline V lookup: CDR1 DFQATT, CDR2 SNEGSKA (reference sequence). The CDR3 loop spans 14 amino acids. The ends were cut back, 3 bases at V and 2 bases at J, with 12 bases in the middle. The CDR3 is CSASPQAFTDTQYF. In DNA form, the CDR3 reads TGCAGTGCTAGTCCACAGGCTTTCACAGATACGCAGTATTTT.

The chain joins TRBV28 to TRBJ1-5; D is unresolved. Trimming removed 11 bases at V and 7 bases at J, with 18 bases between. Germline CDR1 is MDHEN and CDR2 is SYDVKM. The CDR3 is 13 residues long. This CDR3 is CAGGQPVYQPQHF. The DNA of the CDR3 is TGTGCCGGCGGTCAGCCCGTGTACCAGCCCCAGCATTTT.

This clonotype was observed at least ten times. The rearrangement uses TRBV2 and TRBJ2-1; D is undetermined. The V end was cut by 2 bases, the J end by 6 bases, with 5 bases between. This CDR3 region has 12 residues. From germline, CDR1 is SNHLY and CDR2 FYNNEI. The CDR3 sequence: CASSESANEQFF. The CDR3 DNA reads as TGTGCCAGCAGTGAATCCGCCAATGAGCAGTTCTTC.

V usage is TRBV3-1 and J usage is TRBJ1-2; the D gene is possibly TRBD1 (6 bases). Trimming left V 0 bases short and J 7 bases short, with 12 bases between. Germline CDR1 and CDR2: LGHDT and YNNKEL (reference sequence). CDR3 length: 14 amino acids. Written as DNA, the CDR3 is TGTGCCAGCAGCCAAGACGGCAGGGGATTTGGCTACACCTTC. This encodes CASSQDGRGFGYTF.

The J gene is TRBJ2-7, the V gene TRBV7-9; weak D call: TRBD1 (6 bases). The CDR3 totals 14 residues. CDR1 is SEHNR and CDR2 is FQNEAQ in the germline V gene (reference sequence). V lost 5 bases and J 3 bases, leaving 14 bases between the germline ends. CDR3 in amino acids: CASSPQGPYYEQYF. As DNA, the CDR3 is TGTGCCAGCAGCCCACAGGGTCCCTACTACGAGCAGTACTTC. The full variable domain, its missing parts supplied by reference TRBV7-9 and TRBJ2-7, is DTGVSQNPRHKITKRGQNVTFRCDPISEHNRLYWYRQTLGQGPEFLTYFQNEAQLEKSRLLSDRFSAERPKGSFSTLEIQRTEQGDSAMYLCASSPQGPYYEQYFGPGTRLTVT.

The V and J genes are TRBV5-1 and TRBJ2-1; D is possibly TRBD1 or TRBD2 (5 bases each). The CDR3 is made up of 16 amino acids. The V and J ends lost 2 bases and 4 bases respectively, with 16 bases between them. In germline, CDR1 is SGHRS, CDR2 YFSETQ. The CDR3 nucleotides are TGCGCCAGCAGCTTTATAACGGGGACCGGATACAATGAGCAGTTCTTC. Encoded protein: CASSFITGTGYNEQFF.

This clonotype was seen at least ten times. The chain carries TRBV28 and TRBJ2-1; TRBD2 aligns across 15 bases. Germline lookup yields CDR1 MDHEN and CDR2 SYDVKM. The trim removed 9 bases at V and 7 bases at J, leaving 10 bases unmatched. The CDR3 runs 16 residues. CDR3 residues: CASPPGLAGGVNEQFF. CDR3 nucleotides: TGTGCCAGTCCCCCGGGACTAGCGGGAGGAGTAAATGAGCAGTTCTTC.

This clonotype has a handful of counts. The chain couples TRBV19 to TRBJ2-6, with TRBD1 as a possible D gene (5 bases). The V gene lost 8 bases and the J gene lost 2 bases, with 13 bases spanning the gap. This CDR3 comprises 15 residues. The germline V gene has CDR1 LNHDA and CDR2 SQIVND (reference sequence). The chain's CDR3 is CASGREGAGANVLTF. CDR3 in DNA: TGTGCCAGTGGCAGGGAAGGAGCTGGGGCCAACGTCCTGACTTTC.